The 5 T cell receptor beta chains below come from one sample, sequenced in a study of cytomegalovirus exposure and HLA in healthy donors (dated by TCRdb to about 2017). The library came from the immunoSEQ multiplex PCR assay. For the multiplex PCR, a mixture combining 60 forward primers for TCR Vbeta segments and 13 reverse primers for TCR Jbeta segments was used. TCRdb limited this immuneACCESS table to in-frame rearrangements with V and J called. A share of clones is missing; checked studies link under half to unresolved V genes, and the rest is unexplained. Here the sample has 120,000 or so clones; 74% occur a single time. Roughly 6.3% of the sample is in the top ten clones. Sequencing input: PBMCs. Every receptor here comes from a woman aged 45-65 years in good health and CMV-seropositive.

The chain employs TRBV7-2 and TRBJ2-1; 10 bases agree with TRBD1. The CDR3 covers 17 residues. The trim removed 0 bases at V and 7 bases at J, leaving 9 bases unmatched. CDR1 SGHTA and CDR2 FQGNSA come from the germline V gene. The CDR3: CASSLATGGASGNEQFF. The CDR3 nucleotides are TGTGCCAGCAGCTTAGCGACAGGGGGCGCCTCGGGGAATGAGCAGTTCTTC.

V and J are TRBV27 and TRBJ1-4; no clear D. The CDR3 spans 12 residues. In germline, CDR1 is MNHEY, CDR2 SMNVEV (reference sequence). Trimming took off 6 bases at V and 7 bases at J, with 9 bases between the two ends. The CDR3 spells CASRGLGEKLFF. CDR3 sequence (DNA): TGTGCCAGCAGGGGTCTAGGTGAAAAACTGTTTTTT.

This clone was detected once. The chain has TRBV5-6 and TRBJ2-3, with D maybe TRBD2 (6 bases). Deletions cut 4 bases from V and 3 bases from J, with 15 bases between. The CDR3 runs 15 residues. Germline CDR1 SGHDT, CDR2 YYEEEE. The CDR3 DNA is TGTGCCAGCAGCCTTGTCCCCGGGGGAACAGATACGCAGTATTTT. Protein: CASSLVPGGTDTQYF. Looking up the rest from reference TRBV5-6 and TRBJ2-3 gives the full variable domain: DAGVTQSPTHLIKTRGQQVTLRCSPKSGHDTVSWYQQALGQGPQFIFQYYEEEERQRGNFPDRFSGHQFPNYSSELNVNALLLGDSALYLCASSLVPGGTDTQYFGPGTRLTVL.

The chain joins TRBV11-3 to TRBJ2-1; maybe TRBD1 (6 bases). The V gene lost 1 base and the J gene lost 16 bases, with 17 bases spanning the gap. This CDR3 comprises 13 residues. Germline CDR1 SGHNT, CDR2 YENEEA. CDR3 sequence: CASSLGQDRIIFF. CDR3 DNA: TGTGCCAGCAGCTTAGGCCAGGACAGAATCATATTCTTC.

The V gene is TRBV19, the J gene TRBJ1-5; TRBD1 is a possible D gene (6 bases). V lost 6 bases, J lost 4 bases, and 10 bases lay in between. This CDR3 contains 13 residues. In germline, CDR1 is LNHDA, CDR2 SQIVND (reference sequence). The CDR3 nucleotides are TGTGCCAGTAGCCGGGACACAAATCAGCCCCAGCATTTT. It is translated as CASSRDTNQPQHF.